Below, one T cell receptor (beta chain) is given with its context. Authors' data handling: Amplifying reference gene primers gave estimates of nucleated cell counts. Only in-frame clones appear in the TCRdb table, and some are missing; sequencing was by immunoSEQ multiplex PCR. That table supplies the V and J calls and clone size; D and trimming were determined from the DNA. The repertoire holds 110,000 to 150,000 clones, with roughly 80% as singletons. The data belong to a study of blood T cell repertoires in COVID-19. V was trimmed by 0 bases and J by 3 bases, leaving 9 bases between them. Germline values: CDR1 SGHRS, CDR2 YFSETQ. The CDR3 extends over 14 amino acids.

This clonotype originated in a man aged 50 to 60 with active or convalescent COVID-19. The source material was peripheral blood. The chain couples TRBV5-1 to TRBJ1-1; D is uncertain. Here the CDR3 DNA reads TGCGCCAGCAGCTTGGGGGCTATGGACACTGAAGCTTTCTTT. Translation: CASSLGAMDTEAFF.